This paragraph reports one TCR beta chain. The data were taken from a study of blood T cell repertoires in COVID-19. Whole-study context: Spain, Italy and the United States supplied samples that represented acute and convalescent COVID-19. PBMCs, B-cell-depleted T cells, or T cells provided the cDNA or gDNA that made up the material.

Per the study methods: Scientists estimated how many nucleated cells there were by amplifying reference gene primers. Libraries were prepared by immunoSEQ multiplex PCR; TCRdb keeps only in-frame clonotypes and omits some of them. V, J and clone size are taken as reported in that table, and D and trimming were inferred from the DNA itself. The data show 65,000 or so clones, with roughly 80% seen just once and approximately 6.4% held by the top ten. Source material: peripheral blood. The TCR originated in a woman aged 45-65 years with active or convalescent COVID-19.

The CDR3 reads CASSKRGLYGYTF. DNA for the CDR3: TGTGCCAGCAGCAAAAGGGGGCTCTATGGCTACACCTTC. The J gene is TRBJ1-2, the V gene TRBV21-1; the table's D call, TRBD1, was not checked against the DNA. TRBV21-1 is a pseudogene locus. The CDR3 runs to 13 residues.